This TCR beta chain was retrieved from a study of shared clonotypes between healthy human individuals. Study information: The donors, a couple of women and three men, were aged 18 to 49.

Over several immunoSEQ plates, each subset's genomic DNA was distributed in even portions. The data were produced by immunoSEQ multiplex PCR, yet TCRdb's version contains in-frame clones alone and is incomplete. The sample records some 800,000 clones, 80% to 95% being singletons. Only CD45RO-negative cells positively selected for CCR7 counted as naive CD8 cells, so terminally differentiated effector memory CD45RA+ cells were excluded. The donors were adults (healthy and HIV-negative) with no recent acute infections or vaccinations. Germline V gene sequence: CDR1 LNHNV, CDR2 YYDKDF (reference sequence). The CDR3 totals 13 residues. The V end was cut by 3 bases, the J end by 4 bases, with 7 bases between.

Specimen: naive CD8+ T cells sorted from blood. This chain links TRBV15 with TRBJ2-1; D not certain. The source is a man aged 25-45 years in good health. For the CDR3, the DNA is TGTGCCACCAGCAGGACACTTTACAATGAGCAGTTCTTC. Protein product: CATSRTLYNEQFF.